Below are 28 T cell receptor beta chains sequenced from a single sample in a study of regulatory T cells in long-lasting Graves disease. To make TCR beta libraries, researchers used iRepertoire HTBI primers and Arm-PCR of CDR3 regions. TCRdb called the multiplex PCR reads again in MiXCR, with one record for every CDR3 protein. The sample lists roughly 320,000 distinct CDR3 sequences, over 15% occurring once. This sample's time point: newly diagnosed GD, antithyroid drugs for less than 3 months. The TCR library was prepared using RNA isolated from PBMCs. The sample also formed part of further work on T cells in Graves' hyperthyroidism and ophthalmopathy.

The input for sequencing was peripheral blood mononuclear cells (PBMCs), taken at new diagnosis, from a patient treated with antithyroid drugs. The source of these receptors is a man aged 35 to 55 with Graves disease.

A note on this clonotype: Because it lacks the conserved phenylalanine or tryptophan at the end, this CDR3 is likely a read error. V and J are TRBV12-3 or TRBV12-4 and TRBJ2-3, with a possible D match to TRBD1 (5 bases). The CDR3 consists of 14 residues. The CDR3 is CASRHVQGTDTQYL. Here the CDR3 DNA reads TGCGCCAGCAGACACGTACAGGGCACAGATACGCAGTATCTT.

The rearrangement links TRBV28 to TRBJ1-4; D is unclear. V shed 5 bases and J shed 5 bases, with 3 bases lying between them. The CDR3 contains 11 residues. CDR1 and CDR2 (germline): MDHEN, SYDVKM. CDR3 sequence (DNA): TGTGCCAGCAGTGAGAATGAAAAACTGTTTTTT. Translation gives CASSENEKLFF.

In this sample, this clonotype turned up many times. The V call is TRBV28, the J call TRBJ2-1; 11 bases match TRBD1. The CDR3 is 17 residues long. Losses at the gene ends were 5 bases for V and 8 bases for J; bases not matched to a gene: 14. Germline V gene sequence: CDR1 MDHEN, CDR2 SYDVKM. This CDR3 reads CASSMFLGTGGLDEQFF. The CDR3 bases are TGTGCCAGCAGTATGTTTTTGGGGACAGGGGGATTAGATGAGCAGTTCTTC.

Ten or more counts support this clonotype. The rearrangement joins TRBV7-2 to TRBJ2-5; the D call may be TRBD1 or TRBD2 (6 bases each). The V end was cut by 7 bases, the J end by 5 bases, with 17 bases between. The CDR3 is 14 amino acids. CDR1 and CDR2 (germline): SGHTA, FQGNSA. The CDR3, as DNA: TGTGCCAGCACCCGAGGGGGGACTGGGGAGACCCAGTACTTC. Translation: CASTRGGTGETQYF.

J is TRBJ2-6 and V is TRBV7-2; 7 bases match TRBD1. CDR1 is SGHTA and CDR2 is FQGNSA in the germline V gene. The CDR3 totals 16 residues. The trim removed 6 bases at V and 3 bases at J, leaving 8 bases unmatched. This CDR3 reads CASRTGQYGGANVLTF. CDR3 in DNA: TGTGCCAGCAGGACAGGGCAATACGGTGGGGCCAACGTCCTGACTTTC.

The CDR3 here is CATSREPGAYNEQFF. The CDR3 DNA is TGTGCCACCAGCAGAGAACCGGGGGCCTACAATGAGCAGTTCTTC. This chain uses TRBV15 with TRBJ2-1, with D tentatively TRBD2 (6 bases). The V end lost 0 bases, the J end lost 2 bases, and 8 bases lay between the germline ends. CDR3 length equals 15 residues. Germline lookup yields CDR1 LNHNV and CDR2 YYDKDF (reference sequence).

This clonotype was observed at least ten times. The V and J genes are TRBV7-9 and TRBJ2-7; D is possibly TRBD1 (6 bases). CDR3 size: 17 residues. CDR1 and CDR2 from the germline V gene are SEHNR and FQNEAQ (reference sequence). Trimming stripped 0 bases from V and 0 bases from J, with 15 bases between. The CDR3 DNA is TGTGCCAGCAGCTTAGCGTTCGGGACACCTGACTCCTACGAGCAGTACTTC. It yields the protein CASSLAFGTPDSYEQYF.

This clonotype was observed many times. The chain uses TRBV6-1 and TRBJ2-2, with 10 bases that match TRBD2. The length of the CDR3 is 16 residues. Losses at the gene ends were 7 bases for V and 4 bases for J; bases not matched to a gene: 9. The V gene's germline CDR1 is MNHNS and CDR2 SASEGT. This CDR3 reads CASTRSGGARTGELFF. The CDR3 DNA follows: TGTGCCAGCACCAGGAGCGGGGGGGCCCGCACCGGGGAGCTGTTTTTT.

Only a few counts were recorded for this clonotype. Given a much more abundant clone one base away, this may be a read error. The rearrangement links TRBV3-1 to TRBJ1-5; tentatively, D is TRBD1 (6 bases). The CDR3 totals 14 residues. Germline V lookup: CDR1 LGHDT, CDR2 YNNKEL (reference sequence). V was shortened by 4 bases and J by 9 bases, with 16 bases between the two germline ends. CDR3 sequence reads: CASSRAGAGPPQHF. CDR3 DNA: TGTGCCAGCAGCCGGGCAGGGGCGGGTCCGCCCCAGCATTTT.

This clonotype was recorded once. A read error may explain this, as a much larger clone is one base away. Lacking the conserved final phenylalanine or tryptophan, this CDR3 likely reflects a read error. The CDR3 here is CASSYGGRVGEQYL. For the CDR3, the DNA is TGTGCCAGCAGTTACGGGGGCAGGGTGGGTGAGCAGTACCTC. The rearrangement uses TRBV6-2 or TRBV6-3 and TRBJ2-7; tentatively, D is TRBD1 (6 bases). Trimming removed 2 bases at V and 7 bases at J, with 15 bases between. The CDR3 consists of 14 residues. Germline loops: CDR1 MNHEY, CDR2 SVGEGT.

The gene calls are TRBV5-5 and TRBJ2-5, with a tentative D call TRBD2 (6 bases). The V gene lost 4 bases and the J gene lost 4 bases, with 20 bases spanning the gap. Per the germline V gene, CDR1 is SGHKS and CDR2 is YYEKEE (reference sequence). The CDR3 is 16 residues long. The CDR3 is CASSAKEGPGRETQYF. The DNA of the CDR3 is TGTGCCAGCAGCGCCAAGGAGGGACCGGGAAGAGAGACCCAGTACTTC.

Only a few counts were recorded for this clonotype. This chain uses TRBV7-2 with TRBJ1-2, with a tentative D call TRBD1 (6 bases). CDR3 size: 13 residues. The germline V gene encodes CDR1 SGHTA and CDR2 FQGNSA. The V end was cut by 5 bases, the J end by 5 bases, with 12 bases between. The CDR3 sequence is CASSAGAGYGYTF. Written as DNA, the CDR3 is TGTGCCAGCAGCGCAGGGGCAGGGTATGGCTACACCTTC.

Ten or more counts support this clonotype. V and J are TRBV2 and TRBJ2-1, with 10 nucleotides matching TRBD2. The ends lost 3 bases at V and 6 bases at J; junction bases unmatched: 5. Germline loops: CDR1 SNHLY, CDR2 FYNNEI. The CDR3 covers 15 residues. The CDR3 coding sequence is TGTGCCAGCAGTGACCCCGGGACTAGCGTCAATGAGCAGTTCTTC. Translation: CASSDPGTSVNEQFF.

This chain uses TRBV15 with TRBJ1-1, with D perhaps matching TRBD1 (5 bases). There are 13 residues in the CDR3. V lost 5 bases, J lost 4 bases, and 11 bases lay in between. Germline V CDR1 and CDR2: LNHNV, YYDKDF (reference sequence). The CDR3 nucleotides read TGTGCCACCAGCCCCGGAAGGGGCACTGAAGCTTTCTTT. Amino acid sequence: CATSPGRGTEAFF.

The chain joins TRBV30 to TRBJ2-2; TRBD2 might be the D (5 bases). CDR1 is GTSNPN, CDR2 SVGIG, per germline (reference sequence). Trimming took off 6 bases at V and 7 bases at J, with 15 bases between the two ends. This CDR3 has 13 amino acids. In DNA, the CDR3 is TGTGCCTGCCAAGCGGTCCCGGGCGGGGAGCTGTTTTTT. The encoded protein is CACQAVPGGELFF.

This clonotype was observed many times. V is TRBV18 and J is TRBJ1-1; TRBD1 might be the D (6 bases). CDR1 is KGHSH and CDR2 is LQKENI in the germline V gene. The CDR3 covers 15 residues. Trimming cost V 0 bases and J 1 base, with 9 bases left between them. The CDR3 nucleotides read TGTGCCAGCTCACCACCGGCCAGGGGGAACACTGAAGCTTTCTTT. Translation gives CASSPPARGNTEAFF.

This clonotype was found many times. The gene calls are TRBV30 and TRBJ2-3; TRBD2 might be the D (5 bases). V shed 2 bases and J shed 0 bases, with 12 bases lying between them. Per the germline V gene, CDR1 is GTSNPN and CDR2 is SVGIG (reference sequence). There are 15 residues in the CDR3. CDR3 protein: CAWSIQGRSTDTQYF. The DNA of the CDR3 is TGTGCCTGGAGTATACAAGGGAGAAGCACAGATACGCAGTATTTT.

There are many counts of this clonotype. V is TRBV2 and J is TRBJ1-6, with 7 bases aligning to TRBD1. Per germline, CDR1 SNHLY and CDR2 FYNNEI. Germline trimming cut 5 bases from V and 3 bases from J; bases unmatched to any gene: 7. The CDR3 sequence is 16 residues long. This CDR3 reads CASSRPGTVYNSPLHF. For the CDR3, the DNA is TGTGCCAGCAGTCGTCCCGGGACAGTCTATAATTCACCCCTCCACTTT.

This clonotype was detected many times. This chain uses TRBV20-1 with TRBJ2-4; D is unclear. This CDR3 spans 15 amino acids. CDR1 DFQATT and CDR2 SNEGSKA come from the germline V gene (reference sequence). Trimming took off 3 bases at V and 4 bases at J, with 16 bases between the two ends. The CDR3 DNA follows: TGCAGTGCTAGGGCTTTGAGGTTAGGGAAAAACATTCAGTACTTC. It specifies CSARALRLGKNIQYF.

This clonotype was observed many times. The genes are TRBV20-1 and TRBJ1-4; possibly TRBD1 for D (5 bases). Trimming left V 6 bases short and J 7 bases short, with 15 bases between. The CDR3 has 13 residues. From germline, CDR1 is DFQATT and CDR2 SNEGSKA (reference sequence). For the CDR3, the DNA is TGCAGTGCGTACTCGTGGGGCAGTGAAAAACTGTTTTTT. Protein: CSAYSWGSEKLFF.

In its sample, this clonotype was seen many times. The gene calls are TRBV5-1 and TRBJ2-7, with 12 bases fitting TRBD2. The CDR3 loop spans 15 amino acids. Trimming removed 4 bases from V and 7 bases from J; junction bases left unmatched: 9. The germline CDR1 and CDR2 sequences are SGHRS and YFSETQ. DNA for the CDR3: TGCGCCAGCAGCCGAGAAACCGGGACTAGCGGGGAGCAGTACTTC. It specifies CASSRETGTSGEQYF.

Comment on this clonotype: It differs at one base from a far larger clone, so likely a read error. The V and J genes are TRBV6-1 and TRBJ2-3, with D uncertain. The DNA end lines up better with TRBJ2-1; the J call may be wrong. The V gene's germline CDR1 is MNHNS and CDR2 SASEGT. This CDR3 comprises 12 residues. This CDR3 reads CAARRFSYEQFF. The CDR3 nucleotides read TGTGCCGCCCGGCGGTTCTCCTACGAGCAGTTCTTC.

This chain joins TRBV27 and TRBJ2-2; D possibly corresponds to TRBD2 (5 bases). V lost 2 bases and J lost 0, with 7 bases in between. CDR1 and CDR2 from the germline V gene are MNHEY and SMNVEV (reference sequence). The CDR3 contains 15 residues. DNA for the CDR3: TGTGCCAGCAGTTTAGGGAGCGCGAACACCGGGGAGCTGTTTTTT. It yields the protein CASSLGSANTGELFF.

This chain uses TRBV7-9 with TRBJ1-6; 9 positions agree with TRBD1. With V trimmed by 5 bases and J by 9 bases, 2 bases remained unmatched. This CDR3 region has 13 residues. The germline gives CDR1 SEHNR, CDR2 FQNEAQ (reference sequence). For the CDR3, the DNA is TGTGCCAGCAGCGTACAGGGGGCTTCACCCCTCCACTTT. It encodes CASSVQGASPLHF. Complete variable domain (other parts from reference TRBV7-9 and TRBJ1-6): DTGVSQNPRHKITKRGQNVTFRCDPISEHNRLYWYRQTLGQGPEFLTYFQNEAQLEKSRLLSDRFSAERPKGSFSTLEIQRTEQGDSAMYLCASSVQGASPLHFGNGTRLTVT.

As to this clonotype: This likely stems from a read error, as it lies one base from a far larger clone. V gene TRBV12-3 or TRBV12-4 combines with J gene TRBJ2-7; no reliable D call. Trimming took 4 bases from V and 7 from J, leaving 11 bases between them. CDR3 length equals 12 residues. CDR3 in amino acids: CASSSRHNEQYF. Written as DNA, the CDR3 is TGTGCCAGCAGTTCCAGACACAATGAGCAGTACTTC.

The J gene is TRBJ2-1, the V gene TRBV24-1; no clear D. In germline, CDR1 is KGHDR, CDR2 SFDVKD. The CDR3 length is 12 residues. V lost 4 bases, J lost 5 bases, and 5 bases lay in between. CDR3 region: CATSEQNNEQFF. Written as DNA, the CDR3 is TGTGCCACCAGTGAGCAGAACAATGAGCAGTTCTTC.

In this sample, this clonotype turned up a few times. CDR3 sequence reads: CASIPLSSGKGDTQYF. The CDR3 DNA sequence: TGTGCCAGCATCCCCCTCTCTAGCGGGAAAGGAGATACGCAGTATTTT. This rearrangement joins TRBV27 to TRBJ2-3, with 9 bases that match TRBD2. V dropped 7 bases and J dropped 5; count of bases not matched to a gene: 13. This CDR3 has 16 amino acids. Germline CDR1 is MNHEY and CDR2 is SMNVEV (reference sequence).

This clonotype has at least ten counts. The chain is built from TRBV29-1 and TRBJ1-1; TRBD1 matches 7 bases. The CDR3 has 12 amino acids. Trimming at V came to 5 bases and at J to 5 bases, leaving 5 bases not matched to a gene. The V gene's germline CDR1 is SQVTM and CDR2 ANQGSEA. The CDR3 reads CSVNNRGTEAFF. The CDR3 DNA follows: TGCAGCGTTAATAACAGGGGTACTGAAGCTTTCTTT.